Here is one TCR beta chain with its context. No antigen is known for it. The CDR3 length is 14 residues. V lost 4 bases and J lost 5; bases outside the gene matches: 5. From germline, CDR1 is LNHNV and CDR2 YYDKDF (reference sequence). The data were obtained in a study of response to subunit inactivated influenza vaccine. Study-wide points: Seasonal influenza vaccination, on each occasion, was suggested by the authors to recruit few new T cells.

Each CDR3 protein gets one entry after TCRdb re-called the RT-PCR reads with MiXCR. The sample lists around 750,000 distinct CDR3 sequences, 20% to 25% occurring once. The chain is built from TRBV15 and TRBJ2-5, with TRBD1 matching 9 bases. The receptor's source is a middle-aged man who received an inactivated influenza vaccine. Sample: PBMCs from blood, taken 4 to 6 days after vaccination. In DNA form, the CDR3 reads TGTGCCACCAGCAAAAAGGACAGGGGTGAGACCCAGTACTTC. Its protein is CATSKKDRGETQYF.